These 9 T cell receptor beta chains originate from one sample sequenced in a study of T cells in Graves' hyperthyroidism and ophthalmopathy. What was amplified from RNA transcripts were TCR beta CDR3 regions. First-round RT-PCR of the TCR CDR3 relied on the HTBI primer set. Using its own MiXCR run on the multiplex PCR reads, TCRdb lists one record per CDR3 protein. The table lists 800,000 or so distinct CDR3 sequences, 35% to 40% of them singletons. Sequenced sample: blood. Source of these receptors: a man younger than 35 with Graves' hyperthyroidism.

There are a few counts of this clonotype. This chain joins TRBV7-6 and TRBJ2-7; 9 nucleotides match TRBD2. Germline lookup yields CDR1 SGHVS and CDR2 FNYEAQ. The CDR3 covers 16 residues. V dropped 0 bases and J dropped 0; count of bases not matched to a gene: 3. This CDR3 is CASSLARLAASYEQYF. The CDR3 DNA follows: TGTGCCAGCAGCTTAGCCAGACTAGCGGCCTCCTACGAGCAGTACTTC.

Notes on this clonotype: The CDR3 carries no conserved terminal phenylalanine or tryptophan, so it likely arises from a read error. The DNA is omitted, as the CDR3 cannot be located on it reliably, and the CDR3 follows TCRdb's listing. The chain joins TRBV25-1 to TRBJ1-4. The CDR3 is 10 residues long, counting both termini. Germline V lookup: CDR1 MGHDK, CDR2 SYGVNS. The CDR3 here is CASSELGPDY.

For this clonotype: A much larger clone lies a single base off, so this may be a read error. The V gene is TRBV10-3, the J gene TRBJ1-5; TRBD1 matches at 7 bases. The V segment lost 10 bases and the J segment 1 base; nucleotides outside the gene matches: 13. Looked up from germline, CDR1 is ENHRY and CDR2 is SYGVKD. The CDR3 is made up of 16 amino acids. The CDR3 bases are TGTGCCAGCGGCTTACAGGGGTACGAAAGCAATCAGCCCCAGCATTTT. It translates to CASGLQGYESNQPQHF.

This clonotype was counted a few times. The chain is built from TRBV9 and TRBJ1-2; D gene ambiguous. Trimming pared 4 bases from V and 1 base from J, leaving 8 bases between. Germline-derived CDR1 and CDR2 are SGDLS and YYNGEE. This CDR3 comprises 13 residues. DNA of the CDR3: TGTGCCAGCAGCTCCCTCTATAACTATGGCTACACCTTC. Protein product: CASSSLYNYGYTF.

This clonotype showed up many times. This chain joins TRBV19 and TRBJ1-1, with D perhaps TRBD1 (6 bases). This CDR3 spans 16 amino acids. V was pared by 3 bases and J by 5 bases, with 19 bases between. Germline lookup yields CDR1 LNHDA and CDR2 SQIVND (reference sequence). The CDR3 loop is CASSIEFGGARTEAFF. The CDR3 DNA follows: TGTGCCAGTAGTATTGAATTCGGGGGCGCAAGGACTGAAGCTTTCTTT.

The chain's CDR3 is CSVGEGGANVLTF. The CDR3, as DNA: TGCAGCGTTGGTGAAGGGGGGGCCAACGTCCTGACTTTC. V is TRBV29-1 and J is TRBJ2-6, with no clear D. From germline, CDR1 is SQVTM and CDR2 ANQGSEA. The V end lost 4 bases, the J end lost 4 bases, and 8 bases lay between the germline ends. CDR3 length: 13 residues.

Ten or more counts support this clonotype. This sequence joins TRBV10-3 and TRBJ1-4; D is possibly TRBD1 (5 bases). CDR1 and CDR2 (germline): ENHRY, SYGVKD. V was pared by 2 bases and J by 5 bases, with 12 bases between. The CDR3 runs 15 residues. The CDR3 DNA sequence: TGTGCCATCAGTGAGGCCGGGGCCCCAAATGAAAAACTGTTTTTT. Its translation: CAISEAGAPNEKLFF.

This clonotype showed up many times. This chain connects TRBV7-9 to TRBJ2-7, with D uncertain. V lost 5 bases and J lost 0, with 5 bases in between. This CDR3 is built from 12 residues. From germline, CDR1 is SEHNR and CDR2 FQNEAQ (reference sequence). The CDR3 region is CASSPVSYEQYF. For the CDR3, the DNA is TGTGCCAGCAGCCCCGTCTCCTACGAGCAGTACTTC.

At least ten counts were recorded for this clonotype. CDR3 bases: TGCAGCGACTCGGACAGAGGAGAGACCCAGTACTTC. Its protein is CSDSDRGETQYF. This rearrangement joins TRBV29-1 to TRBJ2-5; the D gene is possibly TRBD1 (6 bases). This CDR3 is built from 12 residues. Germline V CDR1 and CDR2: SQVTM, ANQGSEA. V was shortened by 7 bases and J by 4 bases, with 13 bases between the two germline ends.